This paragraph reports one T cell receptor beta chain. The repertoire was sequenced with immunoSEQ multiplex PCR; TCRdb's copy has only in-frame clones and lacks some. The sample contains approximately 5,200 clones, over 90% of which appear only once. These data belong to a study of tumor T cells in aggressive B-cell lymphoma. CDR1 and CDR2 from the germline V gene are SEHNR and FQNEAQ (reference sequence). The CDR3 is 16 residues long. J was trimmed by 4 bases and V by 3 bases; bases with no gene match: 8. The chain links TRBV7-9 to TRBJ2-1; 8 bases are a match to TRBD1. The sequenced sample was tumor tissue. The sequence was collected from an adult with diffuse large B cell lymphoma. The CDR3: CASSFDRGARYNEQFF. CDR3 bases: TGTGCCAGCAGCTTCGACAGGGGTGCACGGTACAATGAGCAGTTCTTC.